A selection of T cell receptor beta chains follows, all from one sample in a study of T cell responses to AZD1222 COVID-19 vaccine. Clones were sequenced by immunoSEQ multiplex PCR, and TCRdb holds only the in-frame ones, with some missing. Of tens of thousands of clones in the sample, around 82% were seen once. The sample consisted of peripheral blood, taken 28 days after the second AZD1222 dose. Receptors originate from an adult who received the AZD1222 COVID-19 vaccine. Both conserved end residues are part of each CDR3. The D gene is left open where the match is weak. Clone size is not always given. Where it is, it says once, few, many or a class for expanded clones.

TRBV11-2	TRBJ2-7	-	TRBD2	TGTGCCAGCAGCTACCGACTAGCGGGAGCGTACGAGCAGTACTTC	CASSYRLAGAYEQYF
TRBV19	TRBJ2-7	-	-	TGTGCCAGTAGTACCTTAGGGAAAACCGAGCAGTACTTC	CASSTLGKTEQYF
TRBV9	TRBJ2-3	-	-	TGTGCCAGCAGCGTCATCAGCGGGACAGATACGCAGTATTTT	CASSVISGTDTQYF
TRBV5-1	TRBJ1-2	-	-	TGCGCCAGCAGCTGGAATGGACAAGGGGGAAGCGGCTACACCTTC	CASSWNGQGGSGYTF
TRBV28	TRBJ1-3	-	-	TGTGCCTCTAAGACGCGGGGGTCTTCTGGAAACACCATATATTTT	CASKTRGSSGNTIYF
TRBV5-4	TRBJ2-3	-	-	TGTGCCAGCAGGACAGGCACAGATACGCAGTATTTT	CASRTGTDTQYF
TRBV7-2	TRBJ2-3	-	-	TGTGCCACCTCGATTAATCGGCCGGATACGCAGTATTTT	CATSINRPDTQYF
TRBV30	TRBJ2-2	-	TRBD1	TGTGCCTGGCAGCAGGGGGCGCCGGCCGGGGAGCTGTTTTTT	CAWQQGAPAGELFF
TRBV5-1	TRBJ2-7	-	-	TGCGCCAGCAGCTTGGTAAGGGATTCCTACGAGCAGTACTTC	CASSLVRDSYEQYF
TRBV18	TRBJ2-7	-	TRBD1	TGTGCCAGCTCACCACCGACAGGGGTCGCCTACGAGCAGTACTTC	CASSPPTGVAYEQYF
TRBV3-1/TRBV3-2	TRBJ1-1	-	TRBD1	TGTGCCAGCAGCCCAGGGGGCCGGGGCGCTGAAGCTTTCTTT	CASSPGGRGAEAFF
TRBV28	TRBJ2-2	-	-	TGTGCCAGCAGGGACCGACCGGGACAAACGAACACCGGGGAGCTGTTTTTT	CASRDRPGQTNTGELFF
TRBV29-1	TRBJ2-3	-	-	TGCAGCGTATGGGACACCAAGGGCTTCGATACGCAGTATTTT	CSVWDTKGFDTQYF
TRBV10-3	TRBJ1-5	-	-	TGTGCCATCAGTGGGGGGAGAGAGTCGCAGCCCCAGCATTTT	CAISGGRESQPQHF
TRBV7-2	TRBJ1-2	-	-	TGTGCCAGCAGCTTAGTATCGAGGGACTTCTATGGCTACACCTTC	CASSLVSRDFYGYTF
TRBV10-3	TRBJ1-1	-	TRBD1	TGTGCCATCAGTGAGCATGGACAGGGGAACACTGAAGCTTTCTTT	CAISEHGQGNTEAFF
TRBV6-2/TRBV6-3	TRBJ2-1	-	TRBD2	TGTGCCAGCAGTTCACTACCTGGCGGGGGAAGCTCCTACAATGAGCAGTTCTTC	CASSSLPGGGSSYNEQFF
TRBV6-2/TRBV6-3	TRBJ2-5	-	-	TGTGCCAGCAGTTTCTGGACAGCCCAAGAGACCCAGTACTTC	CASSFWTAQETQYF
TRBV6-5	TRBJ2-7	few	-	TGTGCCAGCAGTTACGGCCAGGGTTATTCCTACGAGCAGTACTTC	CASSYGQGYSYEQYF
TRBV9	TRBJ1-1	-	-	TGTGCCAGCAGCTCCCCCGTGGGGGCTGAAGCTTTCTTT	CASSSPVGAEAFF
TRBV10-3	TRBJ1-2	-	-	TGTGCCATCAGTGAGCAGAATGGCTACACCTTC	CAISEQNGYTF
TRBV5-4	TRBJ2-1	-	-	TGTGCCAGCAGGGGGACAAATGAGCAGTTCTTC	CASRGTNEQFF
TRBV10-3	TRBJ2-2	-	-	TGTGCCATCAGTGATCGGTGGACGGGGACCGGGGAGCTGTTTTTT	CAISDRWTGTGELFF
TRBV7-6	TRBJ1-1	-	-	TGTGCCAGCAGCGTGGGTCCGATTGGGTTCTACGGGAAGAACACTGAAGCTTTCTTT	CASSVGPIGFYGKNTEAFF
TRBV4-2	TRBJ2-2	-	-	TGTGCCAGCAGCCAAGTTAAGGGGGCCGGGGAGCTGTTTTTT	CASSQVKGAGELFF
TRBV7-2	TRBJ2-1	-	-	TGTGCCAGCAGCTTAGGTGCGGGACCCTCCTACAATGAGCAGTTCTTC	CASSLGAGPSYNEQFF
TRBV27	TRBJ2-7	-	-	TGTGCCAGCAGTTATGACACCTCCTACGAGCAGTACTTC	CASSYDTSYEQYF
TRBV12-3/TRBV12-4	TRBJ1-4	-	-	TGTGCCAGCAGTTTTAATGAAAAACTGTTTTTT	CASSFNEKLFF
TRBV4-2	TRBJ2-3	once	-	TGTGCCAGCAGCCGCGGGCTCATAGGCGATGGGGGCACAGATACGCAGTATTTT	CASSRGLIGDGGTDTQYF
TRBV7-9	TRBJ1-1	-	-	TGTGCCAGCACCACTTCGCAGGGAGCTTTCTTT	CASTTSQGAFF
TRBV4-2	TRBJ1-1	-	TRBD1	TGTGCCAGCAGCCAGGGGACGGACAGGGTAAACACTGAAGCTTTCTTT	CASSQGTDRVNTEAFF
TRBV7-8	TRBJ2-1	once	TRBD2	TGTGCCAGCAGACGGACTAGCGGGATCCCCTACAATGAGCAGTTCTTC	CASRRTSGIPYNEQFF
TRBV9	TRBJ2-3	once	-	TGTGCCAGCAGCGATAGCGGAGTGGGGGATACGCAGTATTTT	CASSDSGVGDTQYF
TRBV7-8	TRBJ1-6	-	-	TGTGCCAGCAGCTTAGCCAACAGCCCGAGCTCCTATAATTCACCCCTCCACTTT	CASSLANSPSSYNSPLHF
TRBV7-2	TRBJ2-1	-	-	TGTGCCAGCAGCGCACTAGCCGGGGCCTACAATGAGCAGTTCTTC	CASSALAGAYNEQFF
TRBV5-1	TRBJ2-1	-	TRBD2	TGCGCCAGCAGCTCGAGACGGACTAGCGGGAGGGCCTTATCCTACAATGAGCAGTTCTTC	CASSSRRTSGRALSYNEQFF
TRBV28	TRBJ1-2	once	TRBD1	TGTGCCAGCAGACGACAGGGGGCTAACTATGGCTACACCTTC	CASRRQGANYGYTF
TRBV19	TRBJ2-2	medium-sized	TRBD2	TGTGCCAGTAAACATGGACTAGCGGAGAGCACCGGGGAGCTGTTTTTT	CASKHGLAESTGELFF